The 7 T cell receptor beta chains below come from one sample, sequenced in a study of PD-1 blockade in mismatch repair-deficient tumors. TCRdb's copy holds only in-frame clones and misses some; the assay was immunoSEQ multiplex PCR. The sample holds more than 90,000 clones, about three quarters seen once. The sequences come from peripheral blood, collected 60 weeks after starting pembrolizumab. Receptor source: an adult with mismatch repair-deficient cancer.

The rearrangement links TRBV6-6 to TRBJ1-2, with a tentative D call TRBD1 (6 bases). V gave up 7 bases and J gave up 3 bases, with 12 bases separating them. There are 13 residues in the CDR3. CDR1 and CDR2 (germline): MNHNY, SVGAGI (reference sequence). In DNA, the CDR3 is TGTGCCAGCAATACAGGGAATGACTATGGCTACACCTTC. Its translation is CASNTGNDYGYTF.

In DNA form, the CDR3 reads TGTGCCAGCAGTTTGGAGGCGGAGCCTGTGGGCTACACCTTC. As protein: CASSLEAEPVGYTF. The V and J genes are TRBV28 and TRBJ1-2; D ambiguous. From germline, CDR1 is MDHEN and CDR2 SYDVKM. V lost 3 bases, J lost 8 bases, and 16 bases lay in between. The CDR3 sequence is 14 residues long.

The chain employs TRBV29-1 and TRBJ1-1, with unresolved D. Trimming cost V 7 bases and J 5 bases, with 14 bases left between them. This CDR3 has 12 amino acids. CDR1 and CDR2 from the germline V gene are SQVTM and ANQGSEA. The CDR3 reads CSALEGWTEAFF. The CDR3 bases are TGCAGCGCCTTAGAGGGTTGGACTGAAGCTTTCTTT.

This chain connects TRBV7-9 to TRBJ1-4; D may be TRBD1 (5 bases). This CDR3 contains 15 residues. The V end was cut by 0 bases, the J end by 5 bases, with 10 bases between. CDR1 and CDR2 from the germline V gene are SEHNR and FQNEAQ (reference sequence). This chain's CDR3 is CASSLAQGPNEKLFF. CDR3 DNA: TGTGCCAGCAGCTTAGCGCAGGGTCCCAATGAAAAACTGTTTTTT. The whole variable domain, filled in from reference TRBV7-9 and TRBJ1-4, reads DTGVSQNPRHKITKRGQNVTFRCDPISEHNRLYWYRQTLGQGPEFLTYFQNEAQLEKSRLLSDRFSAERPKGSFSTLEIQRTEQGDSAMYLCASSLAQGPNEKLFFGSGTQLSVL.

The chain couples TRBV4-1 to TRBJ2-5; 10 bases match TRBD1. The DNA matches TRBJ2-7 better at its end, which makes the J call doubtful. The CDR3 is made up of 15 amino acids. The germline CDR1 and CDR2 sequences are MGHRA and YSYEKL. CDR3 protein: CASSQETGGFHEQYF. In DNA form, the CDR3 reads TGCGCCAGCAGCCAAGAGACAGGGGGCTTCCACGAGCAGTACTTC.

A word on this clone: This may be a read error: a much more frequent sequence differs by one nucleotide. Other DNA sequences in the sample encode the same CDR3. The chain is built from TRBV4-3 and TRBJ2-7, with D hard to call. V lost 1 base to trimming and J lost 3 bases, with 10 bases between them. Germline assignment: CDR1 LGHNA and CDR2 YSLEER. The CDR3 sequence is 14 residues long. For the CDR3, the DNA is TGCGCCAGCAGCCAAGGACAAGGTAGCTACGAGCAGTACTTC. Encoded protein: CASSQGQGSYEQYF.

This chain connects TRBV6-1 to TRBJ2-3, with D possibly being TRBD2 (5 bases). This CDR3 has 17 residues. The V end lost 1 base, the J end lost 3 bases, and 17 bases lay between the germline ends. Germline V lookup: CDR1 MNHNS, CDR2 SASEGT. CDR3 bases: TGTGCCAGCAGTGAAGGCACCTGGAGGCTAGATACAGATACGCAGTATTTT. It specifies CASSEGTWRLDTDTQYF.